The rows below give T cell receptor beta chains drawn from one sample of a study of T cell repertoires in cytomegalovirus infection. Via MiXCR, TCRdb re-called the reads, giving one row per CDR3 protein. This sample has roughly 54,000 distinct CDR3 sequences, with about 33% found just once. Antigens for these TCRs are unknown. Specimen: PBMCs, sequenced either directly or after in vitro stimulation (not recorded which). Receptor source: a human donor in good health (CMV status not recorded). Some clones in this sample may be carry-over from other donors' samples. Each CDR3 is given with its conserved first and last residue. D genes are given only for firm matches. Size tells how often a clone was seen (once, few, many) or the class of an expanded clone, and some rows leave it out.

TRBJ1-5,.,TRBD1,TRBV19,CASSEGQGAQPQHF,TGTGCCAGTAGTGAGGGACAGGGGGCTCAGCCCCAGCATTTT
TRBJ2-3,.,.,TRBV15,CATSRVPESGPFIHTQYF,TGTGCCACCAGCAGAGTCCCGGAGTCAGGGCCTTTTATCCATACGCAGTATTTT
TRBJ2-5,many,.,TRBV7-6,CASSKTAGWEETQYF,TGTGCCAGCAGCAAAACCGCGGGCTGGGAAGAGACCCAGTACTTC
TRBJ2-3,once,.,TRBV2,CASSSTVSTDTQYF,TGTGCCAGCAGTTCGACTGTATCTACGGATACGCAGTATTTT
TRBJ2-7,.,.,TRBV6-4,CATKLSSGSYEQYF,TGTGCCACCAAACTTAGCAGCGGCTCCTACGAGCAGTACTTC
TRBJ1-3,few,.,TRBV7-6,CASSLGKEVSGNTIYF,TGTGCCAGCAGCTTAGGGAAGGAAGTCTCTGGAAACACCATATATTTT
TRBJ2-5,.,TRBD2,TRBV2,CASRAREGITETQYF,TGTGCCAGCAGGGCCCGGGAGGGTATTACAGAGACCCAGTACTTC
TRBJ2-5,.,.,TRBV19,CASSSPRRQETQYF,TGTGCCAGTAGTTCCCCCCGGAGACAAGAGACCCAGTACTTC
TRBJ2-2,.,TRBD1,TRBV12-3/TRBV12-4,CASSFGTGGYIGELFF,TGTGCCAGCAGTTTCGGGACAGGGGGGTATATCGGGGAGCTGTTTTTT
TRBJ2-3,many,.,TRBV2,CASSTTRDGLGDTQYF,TGTGCCAGCAGTACCACCCGGGACGGACTCGGTGATACGCAGTATTTT
TRBJ2-6,few,TRBD2,TRBV6-2/TRBV6-3,CASSPGLGWVAGANVLTF,TGTGCCAGCAGTCCCGGACTAGGTTGGGTGGCTGGGGCCAACGTCCTGACTTTC
TRBJ2-7,.,.,TRBV11-2,CASSPEGVFSYEQYF,TGTGCCAGCAGCCCTGAGGGGGTTTTTTCCTACGAGCAGTACTTC
TRBJ1-5,few,.,TRBV7-8,CASSLVWSNQPQHF,TGTGCCAGCAGCTTAGTCTGGAGTAATCAGCCCCAGCATTTT
TRBJ2-7,few,.,TRBV10-3,CAISRDFSSYEQYF,TGTGCCATCAGTCGGGACTTTAGCTCCTACGAGCAGTACTTC
TRBJ2-5,few,TRBD2,TRBV10-2,CASTWDLAGKETQYF,TGCGCCAGCACTTGGGATTTAGCGGGAAAAGAGACCCAGTACTTC
TRBJ2-5,.,TRBD1,TRBV7-4,CASSPRDRGLGETQYF,TGTGCCAGCAGCCCCAGAGACAGGGGGCTCGGAGAGACCCAGTACTTC
TRBJ2-1,.,.,TRBV9,CASSEAPSPHNEQFF,TGTGCCAGCAGCGAGGCCCCCTCCCCCCACAATGAGCAGTTCTTC
TRBJ1-5,few,.,TRBV28,CASSLWSVDNQPQHF,TGTGCCAGCAGTTTATGGTCGGTAGACAATCAGCCCCAGCATTTT
TRBJ2-7,.,.,TRBV6-2/TRBV6-3,CASSYRRYGSSYEQYF,TGTGCCAGCAGTTATCGGAGGTATGGCAGCTCCTACGAGCAGTACTTC
TRBJ2-2,.,TRBD2,TRBV19,CASSIGTSGDTGELFF,TGTGCCAGTAGTATCGGGACTAGCGGGGACACCGGGGAGCTGTTTTTT
TRBJ1-2,few,.,TRBV7-8,CASSSLLDWGYTF,TGTGCCAGCAGCTCCCTCTTGGATTGGGGCTACACCTTC
TRBJ2-7,.,TRBD2,TRBV6-1,CASPTPGTSEKSSYEQYF,TGTGCCAGCCCTACCCCCGGGACTAGCGAAAAGAGCTCCTACGAGCAGTACTTC
TRBJ2-5,few,.,TRBV12-3/TRBV12-4,CASSRSSQVYEETQYF,TGTGCCAGCAGCCGTAGTAGTCAGGTCTATGAAGAGACCCAGTACTTC
TRBJ2-3,many,.,TRBV7-2,CASSFWGTQYF,TGTGCCAGCAGCTTTTGGGGTACGCAGTATTTT
TRBJ2-1,few,TRBD2,TRBV4-1,CASSHQNGLAEGEQFF,TGCGCCAGCAGCCATCAAAACGGACTAGCTGAAGGGGAGCAGTTCTTC
TRBJ2-7,few,TRBD2,TRBV12-3/TRBV12-4,CASSLFYSGSNEQYF,TGTGCCAGCAGTTTATTCTATAGCGGGAGCAACGAGCAGTACTTC
TRBJ2-7,.,TRBD1,TRBV7-2,CASSKGVGQGAGEQYF,TGTGCCAGCAGCAAAGGGGTGGGACAGGGGGCCGGGGAGCAGTACTTC
TRBJ2-3,.,TRBD1,TRBV12-3/TRBV12-4,CASRGQITTDTQYF,TGTGCCAGCAGGGGACAGATTACCACAGATACGCAGTATTTT
TRBJ1-2,.,.,TRBV7-2,CASTLLPSFPYGYTF,TGTGCCAGCACCCTCTTACCGAGCTTCCCTTATGGCTACACCTTC
TRBJ1-5,few,TRBD1,TRBV2,CASRGQGRQPQHF,TGTGCCAGCAGAGGACAGGGACGGCAGCCCCAGCATTTT
TRBJ2-5,.,TRBD1,TRBV18,CASSPGTGRFQETQYF,TGTGCCAGCTCACCTGGGACAGGGAGATTCCAAGAGACCCAGTACTTC
TRBJ2-1,few,.,TRBV27,CASSLLRDEGNEQFF,TGTGCCAGCAGTTTATTGCGGGATGAGGGCAATGAGCAGTTCTTC
TRBJ1-1,few,.,TRBV28,CASTLLNTEAFF,TGTGCCAGCACCCTCTTAAACACTGAAGCTTTCTTT
TRBJ2-2,.,.,TRBV6-1,CASSERAGGSLGELFF,TGTGCCAGCAGTGAACGAGCAGGGGGGTCTCTCGGGGAGCTGTTTTTT
TRBJ2-2,many,.,TRBV7-2,CASSLERDTGELFF,TGTGCCAGCAGCTTAGAACGCGACACCGGGGAGCTGTTTTTT
TRBJ2-3,.,.,TRBV6-6,CASSYSLAGATDTQYF,TGTGCCAGCAGTTACTCCCTTGCGGGGGCCACAGATACGCAGTATTTT
TRBJ2-5,many,.,TRBV7-9,CASSLFGDSETQYF,TGTGCCAGCAGCTTATTTGGGGATAGCGAGACCCAGTACTTC
TRBJ2-3,.,TRBD2,TRBV10-3,CAISPGLAGWGDTQYF,TGTGCCATCAGCCCGGGTCTAGCGGGATGGGGCGATACGCAGTATTTT
TRBJ2-3,few,.,TRBV9,CASNGPSTDTQYF,TGTGCCAGCAACGGCCCTAGCACAGATACGCAGTATTTT
TRBJ2-5,.,TRBD2,TRBV5-1,CASSLEGSSGGFSGETQYF,TGCGCCAGCAGCTTGGAGGGATCTAGCGGGGGTTTCTCCGGAGAGACCCAGTACTTC
TRBJ1-6,few,.,TRBV7-9,CASSFRGKADSSYNSPLHF,TGTGCCAGCAGCTTTAGGGGGAAGGCAGATTCCTCCTATAATTCACCCCTCCACTTT
TRBJ1-2,few,.,TRBV7-2,CASSPNPGGYTF,TGTGCCAGCAGCCCAAACCCCGGAGGCTACACCTTC
TRBJ2-7,few,TRBD2,TRBV7-2,CASTPFGLAGDGYEQYF,TGTGCCAGCACCCCCTTTGGGCTAGCGGGAGATGGCTACGAGCAGTACTTC
TRBJ2-1,.,.,TRBV5-4,CASSAQGGRGRAEQFF,TGTGCCAGCAGCGCCCAAGGGGGGCGGGGGCGGGCCGAGCAGTTCTTC
TRBJ2-7,.,TRBD2,TRBV20-1,CSARVIAGSYEQYF,TGCAGTGCTAGAGTGATAGCGGGGTCCTACGAGCAGTACTTC
TRBJ2-3,.,TRBD2,TRBV20-1,CSAKLAGGGDTQYF,TGCAGTGCCAAACTAGCGGGGGGTGGAGATACGCAGTATTTT
TRBJ1-6,.,.,TRBV7-2,CASSLGGEGAQVRTLHF,TGTGCCAGCAGCTTAGGTGGGGAAGGGGCTCAAGTAAGAACCCTCCACTTT
TRBJ2-7,.,.,TRBV7-9,CASSFGHEQYF,TGTGCCAGCAGCTTTGGACACGAGCAGTACTTC